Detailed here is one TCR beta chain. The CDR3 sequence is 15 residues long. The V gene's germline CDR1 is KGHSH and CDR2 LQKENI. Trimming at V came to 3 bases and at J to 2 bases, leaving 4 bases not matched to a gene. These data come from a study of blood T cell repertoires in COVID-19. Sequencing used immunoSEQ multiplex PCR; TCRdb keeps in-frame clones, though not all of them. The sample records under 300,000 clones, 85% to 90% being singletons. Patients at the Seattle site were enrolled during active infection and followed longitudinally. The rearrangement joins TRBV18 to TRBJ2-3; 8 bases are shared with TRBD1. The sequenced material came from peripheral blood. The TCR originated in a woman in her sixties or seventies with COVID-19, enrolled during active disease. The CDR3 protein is CASSPDRADTDTQYF. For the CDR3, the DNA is TGTGCCAGCTCACCGGACAGGGCCGACACAGATACGCAGTATTTT.